The 29 T cell receptor beta chains listed next were all sequenced from one sample in a study of T cell responses to AZD1222 COVID-19 vaccine. This table comes from immunoSEQ multiplex PCR, and its TCRdb copy is limited to in-frame clones, with some not included. The repertoire holds 110,000 to 150,000 clones, with 92% as singletons. Sequenced material: peripheral blood, taken on day 0 of AZD1222 vaccination. The receptors were gathered from an adult in good health.

The chain joins TRBV27 to TRBJ2-2; 9 bases agree with TRBD2. V lost 7 bases, J lost 5 bases, and 8 bases stayed unmatched. CDR3 length: 15 amino acids. Germline V gene sequence: CDR1 MNHEY, CDR2 SMNVEV (reference sequence). The CDR3 is CASIKGLAGTGELFF. The CDR3 nucleotides read TGTGCCAGCATCAAGGGGCTAGCGGGAACCGGGGAGCTGTTTTTT.

The chain carries TRBV25-1 and TRBJ1-5; tentatively, D is TRBD1 (5 bases). The V end was cut by 4 bases, the J end by 2 bases, with 12 bases between. CDR1 is MGHDK and CDR2 is SYGVNS in the germline V gene. There are 15 residues in the CDR3. CDR3 DNA sequence: TGTGCCAGCAGTGGGCGCAGGGTTGGCAATCAGCCCCAGCATTTT. Protein product: CASSGRRVGNQPQHF.

The gene calls are TRBV27 and TRBJ2-4; D uncertain. The CDR3 runs 16 residues. CDR1 is MNHEY, CDR2 SMNVEV, per germline (reference sequence). V lost 1 base and J lost 0, with 10 bases in between. CDR3 DNA: TGTGCCAGCAGTTTATGGAGCCCAGAAGCCAAAAACATTCAGTACTTC. This encodes CASSLWSPEAKNIQYF.

The genes are TRBV4-3 and TRBJ2-2; TRBD2 matches at 9 bases. V was pared by 2 bases and J by 6 bases, with 4 bases of the junction left unmatched. This CDR3 is built from 15 residues. CDR1 LGHNA and CDR2 YSLEER come from the germline V gene. The CDR3 loop reads CASSQIAGAAGELFF. The CDR3 DNA reads as TGCGCCAGCAGCCAAATAGCGGGAGCGGCCGGGGAGCTGTTTTTT.

The chain links TRBV12-3 or TRBV12-4 to TRBJ1-3; D unresolved. This CDR3 region has 11 residues. Between the trimmed V and J ends, which lost 5 bases and 8 bases, there was a span of 7 bases. The CDR3: CASSPRDTIYF. The DNA for the CDR3 is TGTGCCAGCAGTCCCAGAGACACCATATATTTT.

The CDR3 sequence is CASSLDASGSSKQYF. The CDR3 region has the DNA TGTGCCAGCAGCTTAGACGCTAGCGGGAGTTCAAAGCAGTACTTC. J is TRBJ2-7 and V is TRBV11-3; 10 bases are shared with TRBD2. The CDR3 has 15 amino acids. Per the germline V gene, CDR1 is SGHNT and CDR2 is YENEEA. V trimming: 0 bases; J trimming: 8 bases; junction bases outside the gene matches: 7.

The chain uses TRBV5-4 and TRBJ1-1; no reliable D call. The CDR3 sequence is 14 residues long. V lost 2 bases and J lost 0, with 8 bases in between. CDR1 is SGHNT, CDR2 YYREEE, per germline (reference sequence). CDR3 in amino acids: CASSFGPMNTEAFF. The CDR3 DNA sequence: TGTGCCAGCAGCTTTGGACCCATGAACACTGAAGCTTTCTTT.

This sequence joins TRBV18 and TRBJ2-7; D is ambiguous. CDR1 and CDR2 from the germline V gene are KGHSH and LQKENI. This CDR3 region has 11 residues. V dropped 2 bases and J dropped 5 bases, with 4 bases sitting between them. As DNA, the CDR3 is TGTGCCAGCTCACCAGGAGACGAGCAGTACTTC. Its translation: CASSPGDEQYF.

This rearrangement joins TRBV3-1 (or the pseudogene TRBV3-2) to TRBJ2-7, with D maybe TRBD2 (6 bases). V was clipped by 4 bases and J by 2 bases, with 18 bases between them. This CDR3 has 16 residues. Germline CDR1 is LGHDT and CDR2 is YNNKEL (reference sequence). CDR3 sequence (DNA): TGTGCCAGCAGCCCCGGAGGAACTAGCAGCGCCTACGAGCAGTACTTC. Amino acid sequence: CASSPGGTSSAYEQYF.

The CDR3 here is CASSILQGSVQEQYF. CDR3 nucleotides: TGTGCCAGCAGTATTTTACAGGGATCTGTCCAAGAGCAGTACTTC. The chain is built from TRBV27 and TRBJ2-7; maybe TRBD1 (6 bases). Trimming pared 5 bases from V and 7 bases from J, leaving 21 bases between. Germline CDR1 and CDR2: MNHEY and SMNVEV (reference sequence). There are 15 residues in the CDR3.

The V gene is TRBV20-1, the J gene TRBJ2-1; 10 nucleotides match TRBD2. V was clipped by 3 bases and J by 4 bases; unmatched bases: 9. CDR1 and CDR2 from the germline V gene are DFQATT and SNEGSKA (reference sequence). The CDR3 consists of 16 residues. The CDR3 region has the DNA TGCAGTGCTAGTCCAATTACTAGCGGGACTTACAATGAGCAGTTCTTC. Translated: CSASPITSGTYNEQFF.

V usage is TRBV19 and J usage is TRBJ2-2, with 9 bases matching TRBD2. Germline lookup yields CDR1 LNHDA and CDR2 SQIVND (reference sequence). The length of the CDR3 is 16 residues. After removal of 4 bases from V and 7 bases from J, the junction contained 10 bases not matched to a gene. The CDR3 here is CASSKRPSGMVGELFF. The CDR3 bases are TGTGCCAGTAGTAAACGGCCTAGCGGGATGGTCGGGGAGCTGTTTTTT.

The chain combines TRBV25-1 with TRBJ2-3; D is perhaps TRBD2 (6 bases). V gave up 1 base and J gave up 10 bases, with 12 bases separating them. This CDR3 region has 13 residues. From germline, CDR1 is MGHDK and CDR2 SYGVNS. This CDR3 is CASSEFGGEAQYF. The CDR3 DNA reads TGTGCCAGCAGTGAATTCGGCGGGGAGGCGCAGTATTTT.

The chain employs TRBV27 and TRBJ1-2; possible D gene TRBD1, 6 bases. The CDR3 sequence is 14 residues long. CDR1 is MNHEY and CDR2 is SMNVEV in the germline V gene (reference sequence). V was pared by 8 bases and J by 4 bases, with 17 bases between. This CDR3 reads CASRAEGVAYGYTF. CDR3 nucleotides: TGTGCCAGCCGGGCAGAGGGGGTGGCCTATGGCTACACCTTC.

CDR3 residues: CASSGTGTSYEQYF. The CDR3 DNA follows: TGTGCCAGCAGCGGCACAGGGACCTCCTACGAGCAGTACTTC. J is TRBJ2-7 and V is TRBV9; perhaps TRBD1 as D (6 bases). Germline V gene sequence: CDR1 SGDLS, CDR2 YYNGEE. Trimming took 3 bases from V and 0 from J, leaving 10 bases between them. The CDR3 loop spans 14 amino acids.

This chain uses TRBV5-1 with TRBJ2-5, with TRBD2 identical over 11 bases. This CDR3 has 15 residues. The germline V gene encodes CDR1 SGHRS and CDR2 YFSETQ. J lost 5 bases, V lost 5 bases, and 8 bases had no gene match. CDR3 protein: CASRTGLAAVETQYF. The CDR3 region has the DNA TGCGCCAGCAGGACGGGACTAGCGGCGGTTGAGACCCAGTACTTC. Combining the CDR3 with reference TRBV5-1 and TRBJ2-5 gives the whole variable domain KAGVTQTPRYLIKTRGQQVTLSCSPISGHRSVSWYQQTPGQGLQFLFEYFSETQRNKGNFPGRFSGRQFSNSRSEMNVSTLELGDSALYLCASRTGLAAVETQYFGPGTRLLVL.

The rearrangement joins TRBV5-1 to TRBJ1-4; no definite D call. Germline V gene data show CDR1 as SGHRS and CDR2 as YFSETQ. Between the trimmed V and J ends, which lost 1 base and 3 bases, there was a span of 4 bases. This CDR3 is built from 13 residues. The CDR3: CASSLSPNEKLFF. The CDR3 DNA reads TGCGCCAGCAGCTTGTCCCCTAATGAAAAACTGTTTTTT.

The chain is built from TRBV6-2 or TRBV6-3 and TRBJ1-5, with 9 bases fitting TRBD1. Germline values: CDR1 MNHEY, CDR2 SVGEGT. This CDR3 has 15 amino acids. V lost 4 bases, J lost 4 bases, and 5 bases stayed unmatched. In nucleotides, the CDR3 is TGTGCCAGCAGTTCCTCGGGACAGGGTAATCAGCCCCAGCATTTT. Translation gives CASSSSGQGNQPQHF.

The J gene is TRBJ2-7, the V gene TRBV6-2 or TRBV6-3; a possible D gene is TRBD2 (6 bases). This CDR3 spans 13 amino acids. V was trimmed by 2 bases and J by 3 bases, leaving 8 bases between them. Per the germline V gene, CDR1 is MNHEY and CDR2 is SVGEGT. CDR3 loop: CASSYGRGYEQYF. CDR3 sequence (DNA): TGTGCCAGCAGTTACGGGCGGGGCTACGAGCAGTACTTC.

V is TRBV30 and J is TRBJ2-7; possible D gene TRBD2, 6 bases. V lost 3 bases to trimming and J lost 2 bases, with 11 bases between them. Germline CDR1 is GTSNPN and CDR2 is SVGIG (reference sequence). This CDR3 has 13 residues. In nucleotides, the CDR3 is TGTGCCTGGAGGGACGGGAGCGCCTACGAGCAGTACTTC. Amino acid sequence: CAWRDGSAYEQYF.

The V and J genes are TRBV19 and TRBJ1-2; 10 positions agree with TRBD1. V gave up 5 bases and J gave up 8 bases; unmatched junction bases: 11. The length of the CDR3 is 15 residues. Germline loops: CDR1 LNHDA, CDR2 SQIVND (reference sequence). The CDR3 DNA reads as TGTGCCAGTAGTGGGACCTCCGGGACAGGGGAAGGCTACACCTTC. It translates to CASSGTSGTGEGYTF.

This clone was observed a handful of times. The chain combines TRBV14 with TRBJ2-6; possibly TRBD2 for D (5 bases). This CDR3 comprises 19 residues. The V end was cut by 2 bases, the J end by 0 bases, with 17 bases between. Germline CDR1 reads SGHDN; CDR2 reads FVKESK. CDR3 residues: CASSQRSGGRGSGANVLTF. CDR3 sequence (DNA): TGTGCCAGCAGCCAAAGGTCTGGCGGTCGGGGCTCTGGGGCCAACGTCCTGACTTTC.

This clone was detected once. V and J are TRBV7-2 and TRBJ2-1, with D uncertain. The V end was cut by 1 base, the J end by 9 bases, with 10 bases between. Per germline, CDR1 SGHTA and CDR2 FQGNSA. The CDR3 sequence is 13 residues long. The CDR3 region has the DNA TGTGCCAGCAGCTTAGAGTCTGCGCGTGAGCAGTTCTTC. It codes for CASSLESAREQFF.

The chain recombines TRBV6-1 with TRBJ1-2; 8 bases map to TRBD1. The CDR3 sequence is 17 residues long. The ends lost 2 bases at V and 4 bases at J; junction bases unmatched: 12. Germline values: CDR1 MNHNS, CDR2 SASEGT. The CDR3 sequence: CASSESRTGWYGYGYTF. CDR3 sequence (DNA): TGTGCCAGCAGTGAATCAAGGACAGGGTGGTACGGCTATGGCTACACCTTC.

This rearrangement joins TRBV7-8 to TRBJ2-1; 8 bases agree with TRBD2. The V gene's germline CDR1 is SGHVS and CDR2 FQNEAQ. The CDR3 extends over 16 amino acids. J gave up 1 base and V 5 bases, and 7 bases lay outside the gene matches. As DNA, the CDR3 is TGTGCCAGCAGCCCCGGGACTAGGGTATCCTACAATGAGCAGTTCTTC. Translating gives CASSPGTRVSYNEQFF.

The chain joins TRBV5-5 to TRBJ2-3; 9 bases are shared with TRBD2. Germline-derived CDR1 and CDR2 are SGHKS and YYEKEE (reference sequence). J gave up 2 bases and V 6 bases, and 10 bases lay outside the gene matches. This CDR3 spans 16 amino acids. CDR3 sequence (DNA): TGTGCCAGCACCTTTGGGGCTAGCGGGACCACAGATACGCAGTATTTT. It is translated as CASTFGASGTTDTQYF.

The J gene is TRBJ1-5, the V gene TRBV4-2, with 7 bases identical to TRBD1. Germline loops: CDR1 LGHNA, CDR2 YNFKEQ. The CDR3 has 15 residues. V lost 1 base, J lost 5 bases, and 5 bases stayed unmatched. CDR3 in amino acids: CASSQGTGEYQPQHF. The DNA of the CDR3 is TGTGCCAGCAGCCAAGGGACAGGTGAATATCAGCCCCAGCATTTT.

This chain connects TRBV4-2 to TRBJ2-7; D call uncertain. Trimming shortened V by 4 bases and J by 4 bases, and 14 bases separated the two germline ends. Germline V CDR1 and CDR2: LGHNA, YNFKEQ. The CDR3 contains 14 residues. The CDR3 is CASSPLGLAYEQYF. The CDR3 coding sequence is TGTGCCAGCAGCCCCCTCGGGCTTGCGTACGAGCAGTACTTC.

The chain couples TRBV29-1 to TRBJ2-7; D gene uncertain. Germline V gives CDR1 SQVTM, CDR2 ANQGSEA. The V end lost 6 bases, the J end lost 0 bases, and 18 bases lay between the germline ends. CDR3 size: 15 residues. CDR3 residues: CSVNTFRTDSYEQYF. The CDR3 coding sequence is TGCAGCGTCAATACTTTTAGGACGGACTCCTACGAGCAGTACTTC.